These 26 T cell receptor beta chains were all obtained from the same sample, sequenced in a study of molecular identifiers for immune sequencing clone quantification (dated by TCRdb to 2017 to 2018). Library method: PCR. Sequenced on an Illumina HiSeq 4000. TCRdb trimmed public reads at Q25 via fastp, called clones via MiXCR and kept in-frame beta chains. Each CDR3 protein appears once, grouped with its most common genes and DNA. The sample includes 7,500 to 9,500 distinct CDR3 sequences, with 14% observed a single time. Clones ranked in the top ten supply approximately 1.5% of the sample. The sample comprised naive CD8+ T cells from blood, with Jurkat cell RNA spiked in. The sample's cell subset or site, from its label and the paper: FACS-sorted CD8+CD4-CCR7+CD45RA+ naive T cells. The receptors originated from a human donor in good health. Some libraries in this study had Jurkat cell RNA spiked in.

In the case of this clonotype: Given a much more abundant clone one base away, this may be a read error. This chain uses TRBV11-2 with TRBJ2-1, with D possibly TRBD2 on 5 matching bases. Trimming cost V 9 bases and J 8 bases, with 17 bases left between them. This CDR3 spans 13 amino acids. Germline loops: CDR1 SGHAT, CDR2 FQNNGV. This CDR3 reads CASFLVASHEQFF. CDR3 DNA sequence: TGTGCCAGTTTCCTAGTAGCGTCCCATGAGCAGTTCTTC.

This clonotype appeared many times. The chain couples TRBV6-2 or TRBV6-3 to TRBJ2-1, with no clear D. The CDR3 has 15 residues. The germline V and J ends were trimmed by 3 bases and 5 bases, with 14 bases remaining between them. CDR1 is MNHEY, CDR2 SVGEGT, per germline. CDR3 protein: CASSYLSAGDNEQFF. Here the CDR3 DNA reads TGTGCCAGCAGTTATTTGTCGGCCGGAGACAATGAGCAGTTCTTC.

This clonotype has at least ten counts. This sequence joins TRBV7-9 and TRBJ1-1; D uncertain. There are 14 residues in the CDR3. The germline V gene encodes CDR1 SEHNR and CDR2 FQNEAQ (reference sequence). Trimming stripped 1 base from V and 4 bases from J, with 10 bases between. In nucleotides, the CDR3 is TGTGCCAGCAGCTTAGAACCGGGTGGCACTGAAGCTTTCTTT. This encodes CASSLEPGGTEAFF.

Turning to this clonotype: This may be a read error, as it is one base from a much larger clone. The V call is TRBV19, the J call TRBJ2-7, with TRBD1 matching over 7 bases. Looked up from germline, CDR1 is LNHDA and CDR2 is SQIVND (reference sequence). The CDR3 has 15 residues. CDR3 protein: CASSPGTEVYTEQCF. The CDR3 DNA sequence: TGTGCCAGTAGTCCTGGGACAGAGGTTTATACTGAGCAGTGCTTC.

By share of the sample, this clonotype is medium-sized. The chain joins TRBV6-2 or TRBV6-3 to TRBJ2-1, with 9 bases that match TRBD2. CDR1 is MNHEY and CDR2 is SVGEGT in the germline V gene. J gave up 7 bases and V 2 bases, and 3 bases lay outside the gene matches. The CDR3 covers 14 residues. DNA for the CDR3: TGTGCCAGCAGTTACGGCGGGGGGGGGAATGAGCAGTTCTTC. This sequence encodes CASSYGGGGNEQFF.

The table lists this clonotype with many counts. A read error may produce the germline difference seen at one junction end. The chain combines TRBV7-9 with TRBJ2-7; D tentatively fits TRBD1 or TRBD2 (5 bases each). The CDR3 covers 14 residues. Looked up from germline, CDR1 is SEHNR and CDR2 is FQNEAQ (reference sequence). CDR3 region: CSSSPLGAGYEQYF. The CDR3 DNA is TGTTCCAGCAGCCCCCTCGGGGCAGGGTACGAGCAGTACTTC.

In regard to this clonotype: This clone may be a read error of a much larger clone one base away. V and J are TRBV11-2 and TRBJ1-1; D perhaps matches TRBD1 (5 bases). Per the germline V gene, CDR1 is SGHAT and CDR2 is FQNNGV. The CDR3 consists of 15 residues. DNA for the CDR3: TGTGCCAGCTGCTTAGCGGGGGATATGAACACTGAAGCTTTCTTT. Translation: CASCLAGDMNTEAFF.

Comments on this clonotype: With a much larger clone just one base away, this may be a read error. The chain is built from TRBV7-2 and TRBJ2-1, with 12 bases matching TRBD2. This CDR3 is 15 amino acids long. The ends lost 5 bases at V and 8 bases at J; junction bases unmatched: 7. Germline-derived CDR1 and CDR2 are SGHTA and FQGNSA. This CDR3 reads CASSHWTSGIYEQFF. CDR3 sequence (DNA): TGTGCCAGCAGCCACTGGACTAGCGGGATTTATGAGCAGTTCTTC.

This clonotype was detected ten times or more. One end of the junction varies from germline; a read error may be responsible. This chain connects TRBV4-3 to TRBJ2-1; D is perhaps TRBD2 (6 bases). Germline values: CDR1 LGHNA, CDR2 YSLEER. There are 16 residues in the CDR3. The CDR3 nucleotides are TGCGCCAGCAGCCAAGATGCGGGATTCCGCTACATTGAGCAGTTCTTC. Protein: CASSQDAGFRYIEQFF.

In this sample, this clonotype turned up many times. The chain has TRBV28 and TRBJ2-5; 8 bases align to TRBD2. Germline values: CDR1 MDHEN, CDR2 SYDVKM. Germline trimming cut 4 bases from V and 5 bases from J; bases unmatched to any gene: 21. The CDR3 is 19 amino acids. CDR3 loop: CASSSPTSGAGVFSETQYF. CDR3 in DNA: TGTGCCAGCAGTTCACCAACCTCAGGAGCGGGAGTTTTTTCCGAGACCCAGTACTTC.

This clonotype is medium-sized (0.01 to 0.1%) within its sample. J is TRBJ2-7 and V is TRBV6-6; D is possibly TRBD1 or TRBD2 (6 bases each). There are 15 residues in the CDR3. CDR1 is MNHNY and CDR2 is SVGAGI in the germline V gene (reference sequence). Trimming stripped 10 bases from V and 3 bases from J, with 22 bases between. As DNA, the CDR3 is TGTGCCACCCAACCGGGACTCCAGGGGAGCTACGAGCAGTACTTC. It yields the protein CATQPGLQGSYEQYF.

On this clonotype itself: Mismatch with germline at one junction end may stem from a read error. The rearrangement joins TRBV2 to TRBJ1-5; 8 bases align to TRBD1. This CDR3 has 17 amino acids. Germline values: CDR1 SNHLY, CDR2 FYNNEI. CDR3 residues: CTSSGSRTGLLNRPQHF. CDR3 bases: TGTACCAGCAGTGGATCGAGGACAGGGCTGCTGAATCGGCCCCAGCATTTT. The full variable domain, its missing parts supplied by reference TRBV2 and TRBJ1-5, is EPEVTQTPSHQVTQMGQEVILRCVPISNHLYFYWYRQILGQKVEFLVSFYNNEISEKSEIFDDQFSVERPDGSNFTLKIRSTKLEDSAMYFCTSSGSRTGLLNRPQHFGDGTRLSIL.

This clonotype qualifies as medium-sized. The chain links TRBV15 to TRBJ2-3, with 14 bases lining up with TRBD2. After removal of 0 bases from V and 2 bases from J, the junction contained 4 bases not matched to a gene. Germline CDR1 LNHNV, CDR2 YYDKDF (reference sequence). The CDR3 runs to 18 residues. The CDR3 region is CATSREGLAGGVTDTQYF. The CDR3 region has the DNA TGTGCCACCAGCAGAGAAGGACTAGCGGGGGGCGTCACAGATACGCAGTATTTT.

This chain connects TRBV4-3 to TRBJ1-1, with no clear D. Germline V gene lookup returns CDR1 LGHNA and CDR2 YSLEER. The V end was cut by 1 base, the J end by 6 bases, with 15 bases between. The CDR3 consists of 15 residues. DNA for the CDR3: TGCGCCAGCAGCCAAGTACGTCGGCAGTACGCTGAAGCTTTCTTT. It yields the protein CASSQVRRQYAEAFF.

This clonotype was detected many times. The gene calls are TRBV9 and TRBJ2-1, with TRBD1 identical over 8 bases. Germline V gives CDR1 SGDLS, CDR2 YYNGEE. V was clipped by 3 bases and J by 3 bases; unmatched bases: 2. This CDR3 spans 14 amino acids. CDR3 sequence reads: CASSAGQGYNEQFF. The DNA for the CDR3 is TGTGCCAGCAGCGCCGGACAGGGCTACAATGAGCAGTTCTTC.

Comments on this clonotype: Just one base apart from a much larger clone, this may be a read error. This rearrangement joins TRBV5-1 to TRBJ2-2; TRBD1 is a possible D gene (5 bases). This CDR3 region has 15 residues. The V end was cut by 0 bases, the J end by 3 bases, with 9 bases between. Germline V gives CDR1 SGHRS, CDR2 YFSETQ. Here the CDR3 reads CASSLDRRDTGELFF. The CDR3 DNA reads TGCGCCAGCAGCTTGGACAGGAGAGACACCGGGGAGCTGTTTTTT. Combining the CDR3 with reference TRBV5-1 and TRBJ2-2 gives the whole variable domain KAGVTQTPRYLIKTRGQQVTLSCSPISGHRSVSWYQQTPGQGLQFLFEYFSETQRNKGNFPGRFSGRQFSNSRSEMNVSTLELGDSALYLCASSLDRRDTGELFFGEGSRLTVL.

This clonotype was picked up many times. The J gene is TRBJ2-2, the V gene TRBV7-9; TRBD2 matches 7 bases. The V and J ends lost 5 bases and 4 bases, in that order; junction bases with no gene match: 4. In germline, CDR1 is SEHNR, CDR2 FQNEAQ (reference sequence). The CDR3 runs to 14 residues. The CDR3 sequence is CASSLTGGTGELFF. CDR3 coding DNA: TGTGCCAGCAGCCTCACGGGGGGCACCGGGGAGCTGTTTTTT.

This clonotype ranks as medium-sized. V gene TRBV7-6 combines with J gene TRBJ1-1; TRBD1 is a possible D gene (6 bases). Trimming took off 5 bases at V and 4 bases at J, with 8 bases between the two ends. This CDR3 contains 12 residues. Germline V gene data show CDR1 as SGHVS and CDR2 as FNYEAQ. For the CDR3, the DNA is TGTGCCAGCAGCCCAGGGGTCACTGAAGCTTTCTTT. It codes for CASSPGVTEAFF. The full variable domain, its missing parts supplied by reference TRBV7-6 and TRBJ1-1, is GAGVSQSPRYKVTKRGQDVALRCDPISGHVSLYWYRQALGQGPEFLTYFNYEAQQDKSGLPNDRFSAERPEGSISTLTIQRTEQRDSAMYRCASSPGVTEAFFGQGTRLTVV.

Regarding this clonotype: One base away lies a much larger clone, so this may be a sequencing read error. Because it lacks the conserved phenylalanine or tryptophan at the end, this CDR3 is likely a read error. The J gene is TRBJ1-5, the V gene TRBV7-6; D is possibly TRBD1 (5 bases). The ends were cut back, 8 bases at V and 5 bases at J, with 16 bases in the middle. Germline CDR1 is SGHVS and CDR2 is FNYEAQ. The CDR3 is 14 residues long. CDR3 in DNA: TGTGCCAGCGGCCCGGGGGGACCGGATCAGCCCCAGCATTCT. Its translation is CASGPGGPDQPQHS.

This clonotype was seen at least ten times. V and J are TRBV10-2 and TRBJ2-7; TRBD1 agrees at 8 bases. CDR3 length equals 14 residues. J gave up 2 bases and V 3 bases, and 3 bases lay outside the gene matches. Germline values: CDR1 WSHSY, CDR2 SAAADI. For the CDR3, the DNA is TGCGCCAGCAGTGATGTGGACAGGGCCTACGAGCAGTACTTC. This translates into CASSDVDRAYEQYF.

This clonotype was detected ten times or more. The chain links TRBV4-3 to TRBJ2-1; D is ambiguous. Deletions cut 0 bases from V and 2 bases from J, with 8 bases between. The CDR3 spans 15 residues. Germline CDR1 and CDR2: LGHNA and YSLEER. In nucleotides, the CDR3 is TGCGCCAGCAGCCAAGATAGGTACACCTACAATGAGCAGTTCTTC. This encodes CASSQDRYTYNEQFF.

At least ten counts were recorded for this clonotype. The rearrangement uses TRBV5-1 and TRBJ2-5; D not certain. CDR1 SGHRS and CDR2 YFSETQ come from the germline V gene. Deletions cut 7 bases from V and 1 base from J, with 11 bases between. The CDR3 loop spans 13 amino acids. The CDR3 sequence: CASQTNGQETQYF. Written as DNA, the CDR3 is TGCGCCAGCCAAACAAACGGCCAAGAGACCCAGTACTTC.

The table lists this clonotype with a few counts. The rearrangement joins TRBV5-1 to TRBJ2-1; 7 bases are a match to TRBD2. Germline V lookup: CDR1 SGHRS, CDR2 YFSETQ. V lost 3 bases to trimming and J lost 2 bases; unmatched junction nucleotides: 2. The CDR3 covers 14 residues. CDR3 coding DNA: TGCGCCAGCAGCTCTAGCGGCACCTACAATGAGCAGTTCTTC. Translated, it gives CASSSSGTYNEQFF.

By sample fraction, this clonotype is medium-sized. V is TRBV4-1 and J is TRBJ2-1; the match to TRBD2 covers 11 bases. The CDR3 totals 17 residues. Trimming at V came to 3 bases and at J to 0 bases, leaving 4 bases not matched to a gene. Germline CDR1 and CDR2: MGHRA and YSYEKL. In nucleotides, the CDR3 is TGCGCCAGCAGCCACCGACTAGCGGGAAGCTCCTACAATGAGCAGTTCTTC. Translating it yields CASSHRLAGSSYNEQFF.

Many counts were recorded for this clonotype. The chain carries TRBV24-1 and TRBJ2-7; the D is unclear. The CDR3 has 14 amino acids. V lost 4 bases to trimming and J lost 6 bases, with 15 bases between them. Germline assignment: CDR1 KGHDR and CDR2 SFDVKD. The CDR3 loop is CATSETDRLGEQYF. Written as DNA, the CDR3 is TGTGCCACCAGTGAGACGGACCGCCTTGGCGAGCAGTACTTC.

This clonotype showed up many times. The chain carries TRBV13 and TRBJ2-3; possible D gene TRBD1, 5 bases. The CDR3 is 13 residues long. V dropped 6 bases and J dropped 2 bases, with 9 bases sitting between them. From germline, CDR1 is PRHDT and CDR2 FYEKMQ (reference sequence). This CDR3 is CASRTVDTDTQYF. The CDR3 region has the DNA TGTGCCAGCAGGACAGTTGACACAGATACGCAGTATTTT.